Listed below are T cell receptor beta chains from one sample, sequenced in a study of blood T cell repertoires in COVID-19. The assay was immunoSEQ multiplex PCR, and TCRdb's table has in-frame clones only and misses some. The sample lists some 330,000 clones, over 75% occurring once. Sequencing was performed on PBMCs or T cells enriched from blood (not recorded which). The receptors shown here come from a man between 25 and 39 years old who had recovered from COVID-19. Both conserved end residues are part of each CDR3. A D gene is named only where the DNA matches it firmly. Clone size is not always given. Where it is, it says once, few, many or a class for expanded clones.

clone size: NA
V gene: TRBV6-5
J gene: TRBJ2-3
D gene: TRBD2
CDR3 protein: CASSGLAISTDTQYF
CDR3 DNA: TGTGCCAGCAGCGGACTAGCGATAAGCACAGATACGCAGTATTTT

clone size: NA
V gene: TRBV12-5
J gene: TRBJ2-7
D gene: TRBD2
CDR3 protein: CASGPTRGLAAYEQYF
CDR3 DNA: TGTGCTAGTGGCCCCACCCGGGGACTAGCGGCCTACGAGCAGTACTTC

clone size: NA
V gene: TRBV19
J gene: TRBJ1-5
D gene: TRBD1
CDR3 protein: CASSMQGGQPQHF
CDR3 DNA: TGTGCCAGTAGTATGCAGGGGGGTCAGCCCCAGCATTTT

clone size: NA
V gene: TRBV3-1/TRBV3-2
J gene: TRBJ2-5
D gene: TRBD2
CDR3 protein: CASSHRRALAGEETQYF
CDR3 DNA: TGTGCCAGCAGCCACCGTAGGGCCCTAGCGGGGGAGGAGACCCAGTACTTC

clone size: NA
V gene: TRBV18
J gene: TRBJ2-1
D gene: TRBD2
CDR3 protein: CASSDKAGGPGNEQFF
CDR3 DNA: TGTGCCAGCTCCGACAAGGCGGGAGGGCCGGGGAATGAGCAGTTCTTC

clone size: NA
V gene: TRBV14
J gene: TRBJ2-5
D gene: NA
CDR3 protein: CASSPGTEETQYF
CDR3 DNA: TGTGCCAGCAGCCCAGGGACTGAAGAGACCCAGTACTTC

clone size: NA
V gene: TRBV5-5
J gene: TRBJ2-5
D gene: TRBD1
CDR3 protein: CASSFGQGAVQETQYF
CDR3 DNA: TGTGCCAGCAGCTTTGGCCAGGGGGCTGTCCAAGAGACCCAGTACTTC

clone size: NA
V gene: TRBV2
J gene: TRBJ2-5
D gene: NA
CDR3 protein: CASSVTARETQYF
CDR3 DNA: TGTGCCAGCAGTGTTACAGCCAGGGAGACCCAGTACTTC

clone size: NA
V gene: TRBV28
J gene: TRBJ1-2
D gene: NA
CDR3 protein: CASSFMGTFNYGYTF
CDR3 DNA: TGTGCCAGCAGCTTTATGGGGACATTTAACTATGGCTACACCTTC

clone size: NA
V gene: TRBV6-1
J gene: TRBJ2-5
D gene: NA
CDR3 protein: CASSESLGRAETQYF
CDR3 DNA: TGTGCCAGCAGTGAATCTTTAGGCAGGGCAGAGACCCAGTACTTC

clone size: NA
V gene: TRBV19
J gene: TRBJ2-1
D gene: TRBD2
CDR3 protein: CATSQGSGRSVEQFF
CDR3 DNA: TGTGCCACCAGTCAGGGTAGCGGGAGGTCGGTTGAGCAGTTCTTC

clone size: NA
V gene: TRBV25-1
J gene: TRBJ2-6
D gene: TRBD1
CDR3 protein: CASSEAGTGGFGANVLTF
CDR3 DNA: TGTGCCAGCAGTGAGGCCGGGACAGGGGGATTCGGGGCCAACGTCCTGACTTTC

clone size: NA
V gene: TRBV7-9
J gene: TRBJ1-4
D gene: TRBD1
CDR3 protein: CASSLLGTGDEKLFF
CDR3 DNA: TGTGCCAGCAGCCTGCTCGGGACAGGGGATGAAAAACTGTTTTTT

clone size: NA
V gene: TRBV4-1
J gene: TRBJ1-6
D gene: NA
CDR3 protein: CASSRLPMVPGGAQNSPLHF
CDR3 DNA: TGCGCCAGCAGCCGCCTACCAATGGTACCGGGGGGCGCTCAGAATTCACCCCTCCACTTT

clone size: NA
V gene: TRBV7-9
J gene: TRBJ1-4
D gene: TRBD1
CDR3 protein: CASSFRTGEEKLFF
CDR3 DNA: TGTGCCAGCAGCTTCAGGACAGGGGAGGAAAAACTGTTTTTT

clone size: NA
V gene: TRBV6-5
J gene: TRBJ2-7
D gene: TRBD2
CDR3 protein: CASSFSGASSYEQYF
CDR3 DNA: TGTGCCAGCAGCTTTAGCGGGGCAAGCTCCTACGAGCAGTACTTC

clone size: NA
V gene: TRBV14
J gene: TRBJ2-1
D gene: TRBD2
CDR3 protein: CASSQDNQGLAGPTYNEQFF
CDR3 DNA: TGTGCCAGCAGCCAAGATAATCAGGGACTAGCGGGACCAACCTACAATGAGCAGTTCTTC

clone size: few
V gene: TRBV5-8
J gene: TRBJ1-2
D gene: TRBD1
CDR3 protein: CASSSLTGNGYTF
CDR3 DNA: TGTGCCAGCAGCTCTCTGACAGGGAATGGCTACACCTTC

clone size: few
V gene: TRBV15
J gene: TRBJ1-3
D gene: TRBD1
CDR3 protein: CATSRHTGVRSGNTIYF
CDR3 DNA: TGTGCCACCAGCAGACATACAGGGGTCCGCTCTGGAAACACCATATATTTT

clone size: NA
V gene: TRBV30
J gene: TRBJ2-7
D gene: TRBD2
CDR3 protein: CAWSVGSGSEQYF
CDR3 DNA: TGTGCCTGGAGTGTAGGGAGCGGGAGCGAGCAGTACTTC

clone size: NA
V gene: TRBV24-1
J gene: TRBJ1-1
D gene: NA
CDR3 protein: CATSDFGSTEAFF
CDR3 DNA: TGTGCCACCAGTGATTTTGGTAGTACTGAAGCTTTCTTT

clone size: NA
V gene: TRBV7-9
J gene: TRBJ1-1
D gene: TRBD1
CDR3 protein: CASSSGQGMNTEAFF
CDR3 DNA: TGTGCCAGCAGCTCGGGACAGGGGATGAACACTGAAGCTTTCTTT

clone size: NA
V gene: TRBV4-1
J gene: TRBJ1-2
D gene: TRBD1
CDR3 protein: CASSRPGQSNYGYTF
CDR3 DNA: TGCGCCAGCAGCCGCCCGGGACAGAGTAACTATGGCTACACCTTC

clone size: NA
V gene: TRBV24-1
J gene: TRBJ2-7
D gene: TRBD1
CDR3 protein: CATSDSRDRDHEQYF
CDR3 DNA: TGTGCCACCAGTGATTCCCGGGACAGGGATCACGAGCAGTACTTC

clone size: NA
V gene: TRBV13
J gene: TRBJ2-1
D gene: TRBD2
CDR3 protein: CASSSRGGSYNEQFF
CDR3 DNA: TGTGCCAGCTCCTCCCGGGGGGGCTCCTACAATGAGCAGTTCTTC

clone size: NA
V gene: TRBV27
J gene: TRBJ1-6
D gene: TRBD1
CDR3 protein: CASSFFSGGRTKNSPLHF
CDR3 DNA: TGTGCCAGCAGTTTTTTCTCAGGGGGGAGAACTAAAAATTCACCCCTCCACTTT

clone size: NA
V gene: TRBV14
J gene: TRBJ1-5
D gene: NA
CDR3 protein: CASSQGGSRNQPQHF
CDR3 DNA: TGTGCCAGCAGCCAAGGCGGCAGTCGCAATCAGCCCCAGCATTTT

clone size: NA
V gene: TRBV18
J gene: TRBJ2-7
D gene: TRBD1
CDR3 protein: CASSPGQAGYEQYF
CDR3 DNA: TGTGCCAGCTCACCTGGACAGGCTGGCTACGAGCAGTACTTC

clone size: NA
V gene: TRBV10-2
J gene: TRBJ1-3
D gene: NA
CDR3 protein: CASTRQGLGNTIYF
CDR3 DNA: TGCGCCAGCACCCGTCAGGGGCTCGGAAACACCATATATTTT

clone size: few
V gene: TRBV27
J gene: TRBJ2-2
D gene: TRBD2
CDR3 protein: CASRTLAANTGELFF
CDR3 DNA: TGTGCCAGCAGAACACTAGCGGCTAACACCGGGGAGCTGTTTTTT

clone size: NA
V gene: TRBV5-6
J gene: TRBJ2-1
D gene: NA
CDR3 protein: CASSYRGSSYNEQFF
CDR3 DNA: TGTGCCAGCAGCTACCGGGGGAGCTCCTACAATGAGCAGTTCTTC

clone size: NA
V gene: TRBV7-9
J gene: TRBJ2-7
D gene: NA
CDR3 protein: CASSYRRQGTYEQYF
CDR3 DNA: TGTGCCAGCAGCTACCGGCGGCAGGGAACGTACGAGCAGTACTTC

clone size: once
V gene: TRBV6-6
J gene: TRBJ2-5
D gene: TRBD1
CDR3 protein: CASKQGQGKAETQYF
CDR3 DNA: TGTGCCAGCAAGCAAGGACAGGGGAAGGCAGAGACCCAGTACTTC

clone size: NA
V gene: TRBV5-1
J gene: TRBJ2-7
D gene: TRBD1
CDR3 protein: CASREDRGYEQYF
CDR3 DNA: TGCGCCAGCAGGGAGGACAGGGGCTACGAGCAGTACTTC

clone size: NA
V gene: TRBV28
J gene: TRBJ1-4
D gene: TRBD1
CDR3 protein: CASSIGQGSNEKLFF
CDR3 DNA: TGTGCCAGCAGTATAGGACAGGGCTCTAATGAAAAACTGTTTTTT

clone size: NA
V gene: TRBV30
J gene: TRBJ2-7
D gene: NA
CDR3 protein: CAWSVDRSYEQYF
CDR3 DNA: TGTGCCTGGAGTGTCGACAGGTCCTACGAGCAGTACTTC

clone size: NA
V gene: TRBV27
J gene: TRBJ1-5
D gene: NA
CDR3 protein: CASSQGQGGNQPQHF
CDR3 DNA: TGTGCCAGCAGCCAAGGGCAGGGTGGAAATCAGCCCCAGCATTTT

clone size: NA
V gene: TRBV27
J gene: TRBJ1-4
D gene: TRBD1
CDR3 protein: CASSFNRGLEKLFF
CDR3 DNA: TGTGCCAGCAGTTTCAACAGGGGGTTAGAAAAACTGTTTTTT

clone size: NA
V gene: TRBV30
J gene: TRBJ2-4
D gene: TRBD2
CDR3 protein: CAWSFRDYPNIQYF
CDR3 DNA: TGTGCCTGGAGTTTCCGGGACTACCCAAACATTCAGTACTTC

clone size: NA
V gene: TRBV10-3
J gene: TRBJ2-1
D gene: NA
CDR3 protein: CAILTVSYEQFF
CDR3 DNA: TGTGCCATTTTGACAGTCAGCTATGAGCAGTTCTTC